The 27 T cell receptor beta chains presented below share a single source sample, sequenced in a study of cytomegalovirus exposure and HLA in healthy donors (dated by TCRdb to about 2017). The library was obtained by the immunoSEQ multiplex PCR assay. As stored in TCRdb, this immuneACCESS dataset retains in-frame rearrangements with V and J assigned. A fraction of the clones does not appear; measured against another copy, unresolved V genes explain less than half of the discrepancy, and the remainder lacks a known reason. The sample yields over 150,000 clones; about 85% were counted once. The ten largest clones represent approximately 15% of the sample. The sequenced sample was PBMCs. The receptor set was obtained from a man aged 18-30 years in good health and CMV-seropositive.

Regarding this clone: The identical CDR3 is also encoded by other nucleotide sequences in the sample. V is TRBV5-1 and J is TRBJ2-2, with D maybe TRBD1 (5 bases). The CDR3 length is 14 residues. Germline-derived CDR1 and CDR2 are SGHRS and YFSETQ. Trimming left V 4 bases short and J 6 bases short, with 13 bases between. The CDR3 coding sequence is TGCGCCAGCAGCGACCAAACAGGCCCCGGGGAGCTGTTTTTT. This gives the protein CASSDQTGPGELFF.

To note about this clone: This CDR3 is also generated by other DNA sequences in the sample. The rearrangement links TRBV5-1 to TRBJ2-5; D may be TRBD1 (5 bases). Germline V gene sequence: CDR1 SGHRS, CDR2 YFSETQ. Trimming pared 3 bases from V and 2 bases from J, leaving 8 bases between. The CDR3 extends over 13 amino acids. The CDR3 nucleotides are TGCGCCAGCAGCTCGCAGGGTCAAGAGACCCAGTACTTC. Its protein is CASSSQGQETQYF. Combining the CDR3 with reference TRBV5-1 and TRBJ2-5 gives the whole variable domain KAGVTQTPRYLIKTRGQQVTLSCSPISGHRSVSWYQQTPGQGLQFLFEYFSETQRNKGNFPGRFSGRQFSNSRSEMNVSTLELGDSALYLCASSSQGQETQYFGPGTRLLVL.

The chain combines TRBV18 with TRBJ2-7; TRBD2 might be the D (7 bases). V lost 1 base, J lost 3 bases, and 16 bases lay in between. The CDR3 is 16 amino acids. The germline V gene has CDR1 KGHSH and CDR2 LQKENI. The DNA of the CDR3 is TGTGCCAGCTCACCACGGGGGGGCGCCGGCCTCTACGAGCAGTACTTC. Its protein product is CASSPRGGAGLYEQYF.

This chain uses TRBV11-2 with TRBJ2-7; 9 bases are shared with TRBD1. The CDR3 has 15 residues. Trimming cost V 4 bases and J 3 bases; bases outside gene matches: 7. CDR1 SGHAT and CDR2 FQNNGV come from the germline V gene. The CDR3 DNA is TGTGCCAGCAGCTCGCTACAGGGGGCCCGCTACGAGCAGTACTTC. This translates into CASSSLQGARYEQYF. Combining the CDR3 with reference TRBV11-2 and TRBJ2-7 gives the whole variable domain EAGVAQSPRYKIIEKRQSVAFWCNPISGHATLYWYQQILGQGPKLLIQFQNNGVVDDSQLPKDRFSAERLKGVDSTLKIQPAKLEDSAVYLCASSSLQGARYEQYFGPGTRLTVT.

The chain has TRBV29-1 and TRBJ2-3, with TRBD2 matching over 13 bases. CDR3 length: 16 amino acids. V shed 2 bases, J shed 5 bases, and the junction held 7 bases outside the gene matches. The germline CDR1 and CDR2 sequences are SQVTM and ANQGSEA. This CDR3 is CSVETLAGGPVDTQYF. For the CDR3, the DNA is TGCAGCGTTGAAACACTAGCGGGGGGGCCAGTAGATACGCAGTATTTT.

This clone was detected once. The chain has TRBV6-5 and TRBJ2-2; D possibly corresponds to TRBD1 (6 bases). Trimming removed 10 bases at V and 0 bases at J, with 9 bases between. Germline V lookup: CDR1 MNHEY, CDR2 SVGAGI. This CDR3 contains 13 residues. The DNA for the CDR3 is TGTGCCACTGGGACATCGAACACCGGGGAGCTGTTTTTT. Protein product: CATGTSNTGELFF.

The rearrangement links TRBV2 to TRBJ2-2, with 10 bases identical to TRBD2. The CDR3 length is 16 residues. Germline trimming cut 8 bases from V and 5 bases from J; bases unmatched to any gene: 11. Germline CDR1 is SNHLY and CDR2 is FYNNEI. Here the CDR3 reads CASSKGLAERTGELFF. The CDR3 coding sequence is TGTGCCAGCTCGAAAGGACTAGCGGAACGAACCGGGGAGCTGTTTTTT.

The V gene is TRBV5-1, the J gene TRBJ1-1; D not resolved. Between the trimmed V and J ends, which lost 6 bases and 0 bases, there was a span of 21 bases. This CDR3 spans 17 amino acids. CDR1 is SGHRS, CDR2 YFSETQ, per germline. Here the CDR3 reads CASKEKLTGFMNTEAFF. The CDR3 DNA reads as TGCGCCAGCAAAGAGAAATTAACGGGGTTCATGAACACTGAAGCTTTCTTT.

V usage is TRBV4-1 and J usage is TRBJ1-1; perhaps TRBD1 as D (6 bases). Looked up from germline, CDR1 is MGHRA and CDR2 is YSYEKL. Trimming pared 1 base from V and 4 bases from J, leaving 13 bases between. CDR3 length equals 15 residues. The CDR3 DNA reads TGCGCCAGCAGCCAAGGGCTGACAGGTCCCACTGAAGCTTTCTTT. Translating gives CASSQGLTGPTEAFF.

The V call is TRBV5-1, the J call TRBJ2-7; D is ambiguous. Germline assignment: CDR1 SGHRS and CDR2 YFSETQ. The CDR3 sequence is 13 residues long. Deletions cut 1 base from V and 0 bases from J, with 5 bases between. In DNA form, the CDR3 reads TGCGCCAGCAGCTTGACCAGCTCCTACGAGCAGTACTTC. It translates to CASSLTSSYEQYF. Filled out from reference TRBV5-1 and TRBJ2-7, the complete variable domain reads KAGVTQTPRYLIKTRGQQVTLSCSPISGHRSVSWYQQTPGQGLQFLFEYFSETQRNKGNFPGRFSGRQFSNSRSEMNVSTLELGDSALYLCASSLTSSYEQYFGPGTRLTVT.

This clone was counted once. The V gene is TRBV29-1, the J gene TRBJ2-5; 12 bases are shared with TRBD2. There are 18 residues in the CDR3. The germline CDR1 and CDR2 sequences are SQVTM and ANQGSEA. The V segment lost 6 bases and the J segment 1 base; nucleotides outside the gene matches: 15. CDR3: CSVRKVEGLAGIQETQYF. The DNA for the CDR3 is TGCAGCGTCCGCAAGGTGGAAGGACTAGCGGGGATCCAAGAGACCCAGTACTTC.

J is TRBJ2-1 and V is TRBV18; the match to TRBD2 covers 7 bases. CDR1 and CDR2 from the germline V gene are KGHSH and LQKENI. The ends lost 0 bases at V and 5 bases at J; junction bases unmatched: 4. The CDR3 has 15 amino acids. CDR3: CASSPPGRANNEQFF. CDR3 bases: TGTGCCAGCTCACCACCGGGGAGGGCTAACAATGAGCAGTTCTTC.

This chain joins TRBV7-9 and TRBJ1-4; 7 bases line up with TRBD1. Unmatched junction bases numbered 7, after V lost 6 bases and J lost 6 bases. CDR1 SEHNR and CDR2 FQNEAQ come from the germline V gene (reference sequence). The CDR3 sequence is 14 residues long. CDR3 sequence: CASSGRDRYEKLFF. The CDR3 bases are TGTGCCAGCAGTGGCCGGGACAGATATGAAAAACTGTTTTTT. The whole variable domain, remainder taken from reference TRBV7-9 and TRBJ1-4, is DTGVSQNPRHKITKRGQNVTFRCDPISEHNRLYWYRQTLGQGPEFLTYFQNEAQLEKSRLLSDRFSAERPKGSFSTLEIQRTEQGDSAMYLCASSGRDRYEKLFFGSGTQLSVL.

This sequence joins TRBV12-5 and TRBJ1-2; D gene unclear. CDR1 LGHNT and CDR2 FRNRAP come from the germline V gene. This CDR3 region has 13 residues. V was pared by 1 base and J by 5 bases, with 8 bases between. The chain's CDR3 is CASGLEAGYGYTF. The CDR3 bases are TGTGCTAGTGGTTTGGAAGCGGGGTATGGCTACACCTTC.

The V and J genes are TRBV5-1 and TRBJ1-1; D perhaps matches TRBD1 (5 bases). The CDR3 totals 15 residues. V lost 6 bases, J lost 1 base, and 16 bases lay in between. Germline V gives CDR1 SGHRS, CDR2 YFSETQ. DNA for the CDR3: TGCGCCAGCACTGGACAACTCAACTCGAACACTGAAGCTTTCTTT. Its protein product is CASTGQLNSNTEAFF.

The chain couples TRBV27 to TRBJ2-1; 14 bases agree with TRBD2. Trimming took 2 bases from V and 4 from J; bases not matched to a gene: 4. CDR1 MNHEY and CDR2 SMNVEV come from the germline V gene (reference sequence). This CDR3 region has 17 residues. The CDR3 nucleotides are TGTGCCAGCAGTTTAGGGACTAGCGGGGGATGGTACAATGAGCAGTTCTTC. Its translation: CASSLGTSGGWYNEQFF.

The CDR3 coding sequence is TGTGCCAGCAGTGAAGCGGAGGGGGGGCGCGCAAACATTCAGTACTTC. Its translation: CASSEAEGGRANIQYF. The chain employs TRBV6-1 and TRBJ2-4, with D perhaps matching TRBD2 (7 bases). Trimming removed 0 bases from V and 6 bases from J, with 15 bases in between. The CDR3 contains 16 residues. CDR1 is MNHNS and CDR2 is SASEGT in the germline V gene.

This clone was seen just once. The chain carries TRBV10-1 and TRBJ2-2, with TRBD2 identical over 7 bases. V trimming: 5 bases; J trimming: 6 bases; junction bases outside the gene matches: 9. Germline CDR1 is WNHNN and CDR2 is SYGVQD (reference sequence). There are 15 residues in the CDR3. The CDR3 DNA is TGCGCCAGCAGTCCTTCGGGAGGATCGGCCGGGGAGCTGTTTTTT. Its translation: CASSPSGGSAGELFF.

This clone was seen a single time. CDR3 in DNA: TGTGCCAGCAGCGAGGGACAGGGGAACACTGAAGCTTTCTTT. Protein: CASSEGQGNTEAFF. V and J are TRBV28 and TRBJ1-1, with 9 bases matching TRBD1. The CDR3 contains 14 residues. V was pared by 6 bases and J by 1 base, with 3 bases of the junction left unmatched. The germline V gene has CDR1 MDHEN and CDR2 SYDVKM.

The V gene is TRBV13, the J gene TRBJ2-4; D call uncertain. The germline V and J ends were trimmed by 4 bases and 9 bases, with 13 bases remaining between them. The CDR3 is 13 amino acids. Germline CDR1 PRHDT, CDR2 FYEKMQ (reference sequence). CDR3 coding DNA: TGTGCCAGCAGCTCCAACTTTGTCGGCATTCAGTACTTC. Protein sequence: CASSSNFVGIQYF.

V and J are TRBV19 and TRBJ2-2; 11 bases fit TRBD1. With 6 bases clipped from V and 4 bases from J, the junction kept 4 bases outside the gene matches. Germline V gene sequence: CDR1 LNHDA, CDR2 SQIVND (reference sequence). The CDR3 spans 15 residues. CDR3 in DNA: TGTGCCAGTAGGCCGGGACAGGGGGTCACCGGGGAGCTGTTTTTT. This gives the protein CASRPGQGVTGELFF. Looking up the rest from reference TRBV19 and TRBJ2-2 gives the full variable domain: DGGITQSPKYLFRKEGQNVTLSCEQNLNHDAMYWYRQDPGQGLRLIYYSQIVNDFQKGDIAEGYSVSREKKESFPLTVTSAQKNPTAFYLCASRPGQGVTGELFFGEGSRLTVL.

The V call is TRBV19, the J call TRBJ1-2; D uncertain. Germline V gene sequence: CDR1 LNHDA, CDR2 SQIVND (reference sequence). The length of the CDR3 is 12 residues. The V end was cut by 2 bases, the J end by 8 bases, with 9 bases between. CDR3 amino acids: CASSIYAGGYTF. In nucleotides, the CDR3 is TGTGCCAGTAGTATATACGCGGGCGGCTACACCTTC.

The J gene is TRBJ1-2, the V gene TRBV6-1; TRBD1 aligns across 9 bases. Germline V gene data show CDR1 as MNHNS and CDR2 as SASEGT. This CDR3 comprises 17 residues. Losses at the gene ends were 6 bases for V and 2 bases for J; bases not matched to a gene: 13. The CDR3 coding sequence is TGTGCCAGCAGCGAACCAGACAGGGGGAGGGCCAACTATGGCTACACCTTC. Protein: CASSEPDRGRANYGYTF.

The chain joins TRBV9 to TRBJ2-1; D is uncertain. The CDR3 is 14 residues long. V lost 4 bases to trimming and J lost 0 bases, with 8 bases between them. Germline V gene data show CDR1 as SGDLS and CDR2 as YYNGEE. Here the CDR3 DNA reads TGTGCCAGCAGCCCAACAAGCTCCTACAATGAGCAGTTCTTC. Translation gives CASSPTSSYNEQFF.

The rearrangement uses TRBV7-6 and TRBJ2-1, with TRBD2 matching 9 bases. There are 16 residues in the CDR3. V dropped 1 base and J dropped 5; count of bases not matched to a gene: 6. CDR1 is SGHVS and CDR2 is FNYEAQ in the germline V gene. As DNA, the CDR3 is TGTGCCAGCAGCTTAGTCCCGAGACTAGCGGACAATGAGCAGTTCTTC. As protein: CASSLVPRLADNEQFF.

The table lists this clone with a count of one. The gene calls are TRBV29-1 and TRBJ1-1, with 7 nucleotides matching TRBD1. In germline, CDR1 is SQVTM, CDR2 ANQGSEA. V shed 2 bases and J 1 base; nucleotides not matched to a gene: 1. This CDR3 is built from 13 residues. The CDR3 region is CSVERQGNTEAFF. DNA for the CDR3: TGCAGCGTTGAACGACAGGGGAACACTGAAGCTTTCTTT. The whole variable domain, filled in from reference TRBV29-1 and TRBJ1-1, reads SAVISQKPSRDICQRGTSLTIQCQVDSQVTMMFWYRQQPGQSLTLIATANQGSEATYESGFVIDKFPISRPNLTFSTLTVSNMSPEDSSIYLCSVERQGNTEAFFGQGTRLTVV.

The CDR3 DNA is TGTGCCAGCAGTCAAGCCGGGACACTCTACGAGCAGTACTTC. This encodes CASSQAGTLYEQYF. The V and J genes are TRBV11-2 and TRBJ2-7; D is perhaps TRBD1 (6 bases). The CDR3 runs to 14 residues. The V gene lost 6 bases and the J gene lost 3 bases, with 15 bases spanning the gap. CDR1 is SGHAT, CDR2 FQNNGV, per germline.